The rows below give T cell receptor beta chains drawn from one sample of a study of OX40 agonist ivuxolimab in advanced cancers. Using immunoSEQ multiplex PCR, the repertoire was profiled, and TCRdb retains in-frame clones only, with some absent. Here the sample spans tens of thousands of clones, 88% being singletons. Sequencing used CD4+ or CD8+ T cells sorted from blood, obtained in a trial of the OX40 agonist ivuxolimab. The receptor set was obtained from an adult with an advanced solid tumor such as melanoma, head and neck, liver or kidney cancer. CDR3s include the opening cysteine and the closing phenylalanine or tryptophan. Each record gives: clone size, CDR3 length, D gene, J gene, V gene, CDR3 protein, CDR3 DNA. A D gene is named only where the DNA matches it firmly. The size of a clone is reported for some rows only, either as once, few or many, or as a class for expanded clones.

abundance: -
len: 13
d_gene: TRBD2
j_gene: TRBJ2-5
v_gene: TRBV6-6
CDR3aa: CASSYGLAETQYF
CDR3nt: TGTGCCAGCAGTTACGGACTAGCAGAGACCCAGTACTTC

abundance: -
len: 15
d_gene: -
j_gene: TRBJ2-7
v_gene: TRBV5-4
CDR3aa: CASSSEQGNLHEQYF
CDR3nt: TGTGCCAGCAGCTCGGAACAGGGTAACTTACACGAGCAGTACTTC

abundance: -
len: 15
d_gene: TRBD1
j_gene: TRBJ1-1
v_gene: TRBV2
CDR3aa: CASSLAGTGNTEAFF
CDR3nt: TGTGCCAGCAGTTTAGCCGGGACAGGAAACACTGAAGCTTTCTTT

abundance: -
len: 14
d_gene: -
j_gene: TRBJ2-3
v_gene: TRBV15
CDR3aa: CATDTGTDLDTQYF
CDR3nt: TGTGCCACGGACACCGGGACCGACTTGGATACGCAGTATTTT

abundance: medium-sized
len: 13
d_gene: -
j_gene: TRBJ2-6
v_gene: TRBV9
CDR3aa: CASSVGSANVLTF
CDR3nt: TGTGCCAGCAGCGTTGGGTCCGCCAACGTCCTGACTTTC

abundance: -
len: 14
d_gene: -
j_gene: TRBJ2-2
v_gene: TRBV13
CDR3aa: CASSLEAATGELFF
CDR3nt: TGTGCCAGCAGCTTAGAGGCAGCTACCGGGGAGCTGTTTTTT

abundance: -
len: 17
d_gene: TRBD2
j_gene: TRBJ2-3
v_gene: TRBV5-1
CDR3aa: CASSFEASGSPADTQYF
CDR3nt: TGCGCCAGCAGCTTCGAGGCTAGCGGGAGCCCGGCAGATACGCAGTATTTT

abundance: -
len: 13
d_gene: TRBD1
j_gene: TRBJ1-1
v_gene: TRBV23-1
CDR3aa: CAVKQGEDTEAFF
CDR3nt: TGCGCAGTAAAACAGGGGGAAGACACTGAAGCTTTCTTT

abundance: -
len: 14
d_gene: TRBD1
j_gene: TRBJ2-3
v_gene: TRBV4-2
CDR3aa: CASSPGQTTDTQYF
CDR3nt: TGTGCCAGCAGCCCGGGACAGACTACAGATACGCAGTATTTT

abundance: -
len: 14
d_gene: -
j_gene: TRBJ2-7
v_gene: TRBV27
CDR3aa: CASSQRTASHEQYF
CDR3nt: TGTGCCAGCAGCCAACGGACCGCCTCCCACGAGCAGTACTTC

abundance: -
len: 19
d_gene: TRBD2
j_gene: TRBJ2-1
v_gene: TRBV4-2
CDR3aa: CASTSSSSGRATLDNEQFF
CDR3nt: TGTGCCAGCACCTCTTCTTCTAGCGGGAGGGCCACTTTAGACAATGAGCAGTTCTTC

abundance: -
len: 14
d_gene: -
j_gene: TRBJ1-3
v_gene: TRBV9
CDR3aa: CASSTGRSGNTIYF
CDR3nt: TGTGCCAGCAGCACGGGCCGCTCTGGAAACACCATATATTTT

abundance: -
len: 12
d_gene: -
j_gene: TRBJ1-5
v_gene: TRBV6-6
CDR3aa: CASSYLNQPQHF
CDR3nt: TGTGCCAGCAGTTACCTCAATCAGCCCCAGCATTTT

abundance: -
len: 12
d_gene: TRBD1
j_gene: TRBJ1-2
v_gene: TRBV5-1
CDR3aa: CASSYDRVGYTF
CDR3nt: TGCGCCAGCAGCTATGACAGGGTCGGCTACACCTTC

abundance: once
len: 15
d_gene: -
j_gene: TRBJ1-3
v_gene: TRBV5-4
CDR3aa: CASSRDRSPLETPYF
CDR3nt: TGTGCCAGCAGCCGAGACAGGTCGCCTCTGGAAACACCATATTTT

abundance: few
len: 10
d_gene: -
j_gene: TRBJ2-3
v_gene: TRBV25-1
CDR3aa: CASRGDTQYF
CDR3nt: TGTGCCAGCAGGGGAGATACGCAGTATTTT

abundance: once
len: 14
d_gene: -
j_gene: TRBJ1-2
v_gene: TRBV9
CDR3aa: CASTLKGGSRGYTF
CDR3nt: TGTGCCAGCACTCTAAAGGGGGGATCGCGTGGCTACACCTTC

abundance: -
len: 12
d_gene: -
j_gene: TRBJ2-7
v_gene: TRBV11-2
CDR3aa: CASSLQPYEQYF
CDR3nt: TGTGCCAGCAGCCTACAGCCCTACGAGCAGTACTTC

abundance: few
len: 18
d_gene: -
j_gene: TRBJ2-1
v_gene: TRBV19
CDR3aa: CASSIVLSGLGGLNEQFF
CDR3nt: TGTGCCAGTAGTATAGTCCTTAGCGGATTGGGGGGTCTCAATGAGCAGTTCTTC

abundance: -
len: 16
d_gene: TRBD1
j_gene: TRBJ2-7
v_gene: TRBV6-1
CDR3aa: CASSEEGGQGYEEQYF
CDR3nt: TGTGCCAGCAGTGAAGAAGGGGGCCAGGGATACGAGGAGCAGTACTTC

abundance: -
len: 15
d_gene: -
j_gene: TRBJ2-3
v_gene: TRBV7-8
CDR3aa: CASSSKRAYTDTQYF
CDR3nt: TGTGCCAGCAGCTCAAAGCGGGCTTACACAGATACGCAGTATTTT

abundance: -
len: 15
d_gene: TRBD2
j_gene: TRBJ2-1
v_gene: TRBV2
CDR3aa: CASIRGAGINNEQFF
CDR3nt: TGTGCCAGCATCCGCGGAGCGGGGATTAACAATGAGCAGTTCTTC

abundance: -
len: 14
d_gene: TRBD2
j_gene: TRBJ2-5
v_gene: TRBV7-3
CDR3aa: CASSPMGGWETQYF
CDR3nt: TGTGCCAGCAGCCCCATGGGGGGGTGGGAGACCCAGTACTTC

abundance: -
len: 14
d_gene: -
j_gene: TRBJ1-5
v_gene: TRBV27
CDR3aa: CASSLLGGNQPQHF
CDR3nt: TGTGCCAGCAGTTTGCTAGGTGGGAATCAGCCCCAGCATTTT

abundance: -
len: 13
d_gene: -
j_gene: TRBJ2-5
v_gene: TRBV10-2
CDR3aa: CASSGEGPETQYF
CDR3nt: TGCGCCAGCAGTGGCGAGGGCCCGGAGACCCAGTACTTC

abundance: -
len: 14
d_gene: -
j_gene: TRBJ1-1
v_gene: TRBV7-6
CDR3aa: CASSRAGGNTEAFF
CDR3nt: TGTGCCAGCAGCCGTGCGGGGGGCAACACTGAAGCTTTCTTT

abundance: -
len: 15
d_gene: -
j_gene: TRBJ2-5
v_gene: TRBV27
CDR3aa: CASSLSRGGRETQYF
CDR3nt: TGTGCCAGCAGTTTATCGAGAGGGGGTAGGGAGACCCAGTACTTC

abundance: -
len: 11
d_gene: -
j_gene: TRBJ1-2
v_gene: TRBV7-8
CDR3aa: CASSFDGGYTF
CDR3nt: TGTGCCAGCAGCTTCGACGGCGGCTACACCTTC

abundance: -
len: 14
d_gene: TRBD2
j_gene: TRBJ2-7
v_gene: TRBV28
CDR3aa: CASSFGRGGNEQYF
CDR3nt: TGTGCCAGCAGTTTTGGGCGGGGGGGAAACGAGCAGTACTTC

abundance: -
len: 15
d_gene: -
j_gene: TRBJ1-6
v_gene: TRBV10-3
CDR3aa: CAISESRAPNSPLHF
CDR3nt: TGTGCCATCAGTGAGTCGAGAGCCCCGAATTCACCCCTCCACTTT

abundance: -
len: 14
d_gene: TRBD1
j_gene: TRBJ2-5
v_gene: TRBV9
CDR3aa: CASSVGDSQETQYF
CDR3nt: TGTGCCAGCAGCGTAGGGGACAGCCAAGAGACCCAGTACTTC

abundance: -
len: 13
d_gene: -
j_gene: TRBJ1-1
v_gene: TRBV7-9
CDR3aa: CASSFEGGTEAFF
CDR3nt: TGTGCCAGCAGCTTTGAGGGGGGCACTGAAGCTTTCTTT

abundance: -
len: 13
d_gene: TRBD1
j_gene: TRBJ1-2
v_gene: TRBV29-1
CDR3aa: CSVVTGGDYGYTF
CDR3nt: TGCAGCGTTGTGACAGGGGGGGACTATGGCTACACCTTC

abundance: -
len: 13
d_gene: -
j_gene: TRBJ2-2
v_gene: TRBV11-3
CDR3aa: CASSLDGTGELFF
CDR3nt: TGTGCCAGCAGCTTAGATGGGACCGGGGAGCTGTTTTTT